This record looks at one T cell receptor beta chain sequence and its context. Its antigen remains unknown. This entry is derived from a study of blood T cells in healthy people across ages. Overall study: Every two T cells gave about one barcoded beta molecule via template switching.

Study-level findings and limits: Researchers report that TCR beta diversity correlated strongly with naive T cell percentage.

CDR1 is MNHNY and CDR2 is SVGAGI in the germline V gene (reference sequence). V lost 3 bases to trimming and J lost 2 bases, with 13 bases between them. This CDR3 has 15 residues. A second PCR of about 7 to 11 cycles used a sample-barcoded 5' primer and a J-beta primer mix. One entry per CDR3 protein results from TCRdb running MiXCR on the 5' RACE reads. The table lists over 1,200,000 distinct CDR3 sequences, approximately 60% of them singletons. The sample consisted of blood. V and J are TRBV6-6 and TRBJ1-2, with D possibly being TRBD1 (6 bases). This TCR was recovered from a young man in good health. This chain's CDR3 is CASSYPGDTNYGYTF. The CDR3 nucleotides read TGTGCCAGCAGTTATCCGGGGGACACGAACTATGGCTACACCTTC.